One sample yielded the 20 T cell receptor beta chains listed below, sequenced in a study of OX40 agonist ivuxolimab in advanced cancers. Sequencing was performed with immunoSEQ multiplex PCR; in TCRdb, only in-frame clones are kept and a portion is missing. The sample consists of roughly 68,000 clones, roughly 84% of them appearing once. The specimen was CD4+ or CD8+ T cells sorted from blood, collected in a trial of the OX40 agonist ivuxolimab. The receptors come from an adult with an advanced solid tumor such as melanoma, head and neck, liver or kidney cancer.

This chain joins TRBV9 and TRBJ1-4; 9 positions agree with TRBD1. Trimming removed 3 bases from V and 8 bases from J; junction bases left unmatched: 14. The CDR3 runs 17 residues. CDR1 SGDLS and CDR2 YYNGEE come from the germline V gene. The CDR3 nucleotides read TGTGCCAGCAGCGAGACCGGGACAGGGTTTGGGGGGGAAAAACTGTTTTTT. Amino acids: CASSETGTGFGGEKLFF.

The chain joins TRBV29-1 to TRBJ1-4; no reliable D call. CDR1 SQVTM and CDR2 ANQGSEA come from the germline V gene. V was pared by 7 bases and J by 8 bases, with 17 bases between. This CDR3 has 13 residues. DNA of the CDR3: TGCAGCGCCAAGGGAGGTGTTGAGGAAAAACTGTTTTTT. Encoded protein: CSAKGGVEEKLFF.

The rearrangement uses TRBV27 and TRBJ1-2, with D possibly matching TRBD1 (5 bases). This CDR3 contains 15 residues. Per germline, CDR1 MNHEY and CDR2 SMNVEV (reference sequence). V lost 3 bases and J lost 5, with 16 bases in between. The chain's CDR3 is CASSFLPGGAYGYTF. The CDR3 DNA reads as TGTGCCAGCAGTTTTTTACCCGGGGGTGCGTATGGCTACACCTTC.

The J gene is TRBJ2-2, the V gene TRBV11-2; TRBD1 matches 8 bases. The CDR3 is 17 residues long. Germline V gives CDR1 SGHAT, CDR2 FQNNGV. V was clipped by 0 bases and J by 5 bases; unmatched bases: 8. The CDR3 loop reads CASSLDHPGGLTGELFF. The CDR3 DNA sequence: TGTGCCAGCAGCTTAGATCATCCAGGGGGCCTAACCGGGGAGCTGTTTTTT.

This chain connects TRBV4-1 to TRBJ2-1, with TRBD1 as a possible D gene (5 bases). Trimming took 0 bases from V and 11 from J, leaving 11 bases between them. Germline-derived CDR1 and CDR2 are MGHRA and YSYEKL. The CDR3 has 13 residues. Here the CDR3 DNA reads TGCGCCAGCAGCCAAGATCAGGCAGGGAAGCAGTTCTTC. Translation gives CASSQDQAGKQFF.

This clone occurred a few times. V gene TRBV29-1 combines with J gene TRBJ1-2, with 10 bases matching TRBD1. The J segment lost 3 bases and the V segment lost 6 bases, leaving 4 bases of the junction unmatched. The CDR3 is made up of 13 amino acids. Germline V CDR1 and CDR2: SQVTM, ANQGSEA. In nucleotides, the CDR3 is TGCAGCGTCTACGGGACAGGGGACTATGGCTACACCTTC. Protein product: CSVYGTGDYGYTF.

This clone has a handful of counts. The rearrangement uses TRBV11-2 and TRBJ2-1; TRBD2 matches 11 bases. The CDR3 consists of 15 residues. Germline V gives CDR1 SGHAT, CDR2 FQNNGV. V lost 4 bases to trimming and J lost 7 bases; unmatched junction nucleotides: 6. The CDR3 region is CASSSLAGGRNEQFF. CDR3 nucleotide sequence: TGTGCCAGCAGCTCCCTAGCGGGAGGCCGAAATGAGCAGTTCTTC.

The chain carries TRBV6-5 and TRBJ2-7; D may be TRBD2 (5 bases). From germline, CDR1 is MNHEY and CDR2 SVGAGI. Trimming removed 0 bases from V and 6 bases from J, with 15 bases in between. The CDR3 consists of 15 residues. For the CDR3, the DNA is TGTGCCAGCAGTTACTCGACTAATTCTGGCGCCGAGCAGTACTTC. Amino acid sequence: CASSYSTNSGAEQYF.

This rearrangement joins TRBV5-3 to TRBJ1-2; D unresolved. TRBV5-3 is an ORF, with its function uncertain. The CDR3 has 18 residues. Deletions cut 0 bases from V and 5 bases from J, with 23 bases between. CDR3 sequence: CARSLVSNRAHPGYGYTF. The CDR3 nucleotides read TGTGCCAGAAGCTTGGTGTCCAACAGAGCCCACCCGGGATATGGCTACACCTTC.

This chain links TRBV27 with TRBJ1-5, with 9 bases fitting TRBD1. V dropped 3 bases and J dropped 8; count of bases not matched to a gene: 8. This CDR3 spans 15 amino acids. Germline V gives CDR1 MNHEY, CDR2 SMNVEV (reference sequence). The DNA for the CDR3 is TGTGCCAGCAGTTTGCACAGGGGGCGCGGAGAGCCCCAGCATTTT. Translation: CASSLHRGRGEPQHF.

The rearrangement uses TRBV10-3 and TRBJ2-7; 7 bases agree with TRBD1. The CDR3 is made up of 13 amino acids. Germline V gene sequence: CDR1 ENHRY, CDR2 SYGVKD. V was clipped by 6 bases and J by 3 bases; unmatched bases: 5. CDR3 protein: CAISPGQIYEQYF. In DNA form, the CDR3 reads TGTGCCATCAGCCCGGGACAGATCTACGAGCAGTACTTC.

The V gene is TRBV11-1, the J gene TRBJ2-1, with TRBD2 matching 8 bases. Trimming took 4 bases from V and 6 from J; bases not matched to a gene: 5. Germline V gene data show CDR1 as SGHAT and CDR2 as FQDESV (reference sequence). The CDR3 consists of 14 residues. The CDR3 sequence is CASSSIGGANEQFF. The DNA for the CDR3 is TGTGCCAGCAGCTCGATCGGGGGGGCCAATGAGCAGTTCTTC.

The rearrangement links TRBV12-5 to TRBJ2-1, with a tentative D call TRBD2 (6 bases). This CDR3 spans 12 amino acids. Per the germline V gene, CDR1 is LGHNT and CDR2 is FRNRAP. Trimming took 2 bases from V and 8 from J, leaving 7 bases between them. CDR3 protein: CASGLWGDEQFF. CDR3 DNA: TGTGCTAGTGGTTTGTGGGGGGATGAGCAGTTCTTC.

The count of this clone is one. This chain uses TRBV12-5 with TRBJ2-2, with 8 nucleotides matching TRBD1. Per the germline V gene, CDR1 is LGHNT and CDR2 is FRNRAP. V was pared by 4 bases and J by 4 bases, with 5 bases of the junction left unmatched. The CDR3 length is 15 residues. The CDR3 DNA reads TGTGCTAGTGGTTCAGGACAGGGACCCACCGGGGAGCTGTTTTTT. Its protein product is CASGSGQGPTGELFF.

The chain couples TRBV7-2 to TRBJ1-5; unclear D gene. Trimming cost V 0 bases and J 5 bases, with 8 bases left between them. Germline assignment: CDR1 SGHTA and CDR2 FQGNSA. CDR3 length: 14 residues. CDR3 region: CASSLAPVDQPQHF. DNA for the CDR3: TGTGCCAGCAGCTTAGCCCCGGTCGATCAGCCCCAGCATTTT.

This sequence joins TRBV19 and TRBJ2-2; the match to TRBD1 covers 7 bases. This CDR3 comprises 14 residues. Per germline, CDR1 LNHDA and CDR2 SQIVND (reference sequence). The J segment lost 4 bases and the V segment lost 4 bases, leaving 3 bases of the junction unmatched. The CDR3 loop is CASSRGQTTGELFF. CDR3 sequence (DNA): TGTGCCAGTAGTAGGGGACAGACCACCGGGGAGCTGTTTTTT.

The chain couples TRBV11-1 to TRBJ2-7; 8 nucleotides align to TRBD1. The CDR3 has 15 residues. Trimming took 5 bases from V and 2 from J; bases not matched to a gene: 8. Germline loops: CDR1 SGHAT, CDR2 FQDESV (reference sequence). The chain's CDR3 is CASSTPTGAAYEQYF. The DNA of the CDR3 is TGTGCCAGCAGCACTCCGACAGGGGCCGCCTACGAGCAGTACTTC.

The genes are TRBV5-1 and TRBJ1-1, with 8 bases that match TRBD1. The V and J ends lost 0 bases and 4 bases, in that order; junction bases with no gene match: 2. The germline V gene has CDR1 SGHRS and CDR2 YFSETQ. The CDR3 is 14 amino acids. CDR3 amino acids: CASSLETGGTEAFF. The CDR3 DNA reads TGCGCCAGCAGCTTGGAAACAGGGGGCACTGAAGCTTTCTTT.

This rearrangement joins TRBV5-4 to TRBJ2-4, with 8 bases matching TRBD2. The CDR3 totals 14 residues. The germline V gene has CDR1 SGHNT and CDR2 YYREEE (reference sequence). Trimming at V came to 4 bases and at J to 5 bases, leaving 5 bases not matched to a gene. CDR3 DNA sequence: TGTGCCAGCAGCCTCGTCGGGGGGGAAAACATTCAGTACTTC. Residues: CASSLVGGENIQYF. The variable domain in full, completed from reference TRBV5-4 and TRBJ2-4, reads ETGVTQSPTHLIKTRGQQVTLRCSSQSGHNTVSWYQQALGQGPQFIFQYYREEENGRGNFPPRFSGLQFPNYSSELNVNALELDDSALYLCASSLVGGENIQYFGAGTRLSVL.

The chain couples TRBV18 to TRBJ1-5; 7 bases fit TRBD1. The ends lost 6 bases at V and 7 bases at J; junction bases unmatched: 12. This CDR3 contains 15 residues. Germline CDR1 and CDR2: KGHSH and LQKENI. The CDR3 DNA is TGTGCCAGCTCGCCGACCTTCGACAGGGACCAGCCCCAGCATTTT. Its protein is CASSPTFDRDQPQHF.